This T cell receptor (beta chain) was documented in a study of blood T cell repertoires in COVID-19. Study-wide context: Some COVID-19 samples were acute and others convalescent; all came from the United States, Italy and Spain.

In the study's own analysis: Counts of nucleated cells, estimated from reference gene primer amplification, were obtained. Profiling relied on immunoSEQ multiplex PCR, and the TCRdb table lists in-frame clones only, not all of them. Clonal size and the V and J genes are those of that table, whereas D and trimming came from the DNA. The table has 300,000 or so clones, approximately 89% seen once. Germline CDR1 SGHAT, CDR2 FQNNGV. The CDR3 has 12 amino acids. Trimming removed 2 bases at V and 3 bases at J, with 5 bases between. This clone came up a few times. This chain links TRBV11-2 with TRBJ2-7; a possible D gene is TRBD1 (5 bases). The sequence derives from a woman in her 30s who had recovered from COVID-19. Sequencing input: peripheral blood. CDR3 coding DNA: TGTGCCAGCAGCTTAACAGGCTACGAGCAGTACTTC. Protein: CASSLTGYEQYF.